These 9 T cell receptor beta chains were sequenced from one sample in a study of post-analysis software for immune sequencing data. Unique molecular identifiers were built into the TCR beta cDNA libraries. One entry per CDR3 protein, called by TCRdb with MiXCR from the PCR reads. The sample holds around 150,000 distinct CDR3 sequences, about 36% seen once. The specimen was blood, collected after autologous hematopoietic stem cell transplantation. Source of these receptors: a girl under 18 with multiple sclerosis.

The genes are TRBV7-2 and TRBJ2-5; D not resolved. The J call may not be correct, given that the DNA end is closer to TRBJ2-7. This CDR3 spans 12 amino acids. Looked up from germline, CDR1 is SGHTA and CDR2 is FQGNSA. CDR3 coding DNA: TGTGCCAGCAGCTTAGGCCCGAACGAGCAGTACTTC. This translates into CASSLGPNEQYF.

The CDR3 DNA follows: TGTGCCAGCAGTCCCTCGGGGCATTTTGAGCAGTTCTTC. Translating gives CASSPSGHFEQFF. The V gene is TRBV27, the J gene TRBJ2-1, with D perhaps matching TRBD1 or TRBD2 (5 bases each). The germline V gene encodes CDR1 MNHEY and CDR2 SMNVEV (reference sequence). V was pared by 5 bases and J by 9 bases, with 14 bases between. CDR3 size: 13 residues.

The chain uses TRBV18 and TRBJ2-7, with 7 bases fitting TRBD1. The trim removed 3 bases at V and 2 bases at J, leaving 1 base unmatched. This CDR3 has 13 residues. Germline CDR1 KGHSH, CDR2 LQKENI. This CDR3 reads CASSPGTAYEQYF. Written as DNA, the CDR3 is TGTGCCAGCTCACCTGGGACAGCCTACGAGCAGTACTTC.

The rearrangement uses TRBV24-1 and TRBJ2-2; 8 positions match TRBD1. This CDR3 contains 15 residues. V shed 1 base and J 3 bases; nucleotides not matched to a gene: 0. Germline-derived CDR1 and CDR2 are KGHDR and SFDVKD. CDR3 in DNA: TGTGCCACCAGTGATTTACAGGGGGACACCGGGGAGCTGTTTTTT. Translating gives CATSDLQGDTGELFF.

There are a few counts of this clonotype. The gene calls are TRBV27 and TRBJ2-5; 12 positions match TRBD2. The length of the CDR3 is 15 residues. V was pared by 0 bases and J by 11 bases, with 7 bases of the junction left unmatched. Germline V gene data show CDR1 as MNHEY and CDR2 as SMNVEV (reference sequence). CDR3 protein: CASSLSASGRVPQYF. CDR3 DNA: TGTGCCAGCAGTTTATCTGCTAGCGGGAGGGTTCCTCAGTACTTC.

This clonotype was detected only a few times. As DNA, the CDR3 is TGTGCCAGCAGAGGGACAGGGTTTGCTTACGAGCAGTACTTC. Translation gives CASRGTGFAYEQYF. The chain employs TRBV6-6 and TRBJ2-7; 9 positions match TRBD1. Germline CDR1 reads MNHNY; CDR2 reads SVGAGI (reference sequence). V trimming: 6 bases; J trimming: 4 bases; junction bases outside the gene matches: 7. The CDR3 loop spans 14 amino acids.

V is TRBV20-1 and J is TRBJ2-5, with 7 bases identical to TRBD1. Germline loops: CDR1 DFQATT, CDR2 SNEGSKA (reference sequence). With V trimmed by 5 bases and J by 11 bases, 11 bases remained unmatched. The CDR3 length is 12 residues. The CDR3 sequence is CSAFRQGVEQYF. The CDR3 nucleotides are TGCAGTGCTTTTCGACAGGGCGTAGAGCAGTACTTC.

J is TRBJ1-1 and V is TRBV5-1; 7 nucleotides line up with TRBD1. V was pared by 4 bases and J by 0 bases, with 12 bases of the junction left unmatched. CDR1 is SGHRS, CDR2 YFSETQ, per germline. The CDR3 covers 17 residues. The CDR3 DNA is TGCGCCAGCAGCCCCGGGACAGCCAACGGAATGAACACTGAAGCTTTCTTT. Its translation: CASSPGTANGMNTEAFF.

This clonotype was recorded many times. This chain uses TRBV28 with TRBJ2-1, with 12 bases that match TRBD2. Losses at the gene ends were 0 bases for V and 10 bases for J; bases not matched to a gene: 10. The CDR3 totals 17 residues. Germline V gene lookup returns CDR1 MDHEN and CDR2 SYDVKM. This chain's CDR3 is CASSLWALAGGPGEQFF. The CDR3 coding sequence is TGTGCCAGCAGTTTATGGGCCCTAGCGGGAGGGCCGGGCGAGCAGTTCTTC.